Listed below are T cell receptor beta chains from one sample, sequenced in a study of T cell clonotyping in hematopoietic cell transplantation. Clones were sequenced by immunoSEQ multiplex PCR, and TCRdb holds only the in-frame ones, with some missing. The sample has approximately 44,000 clones; around 80% are singletons. The source material was peripheral blood mononuclear cells, sampled before stem cell transplant. Receptor source: a man in his fifties or sixties with myelodysplastic syndrome. Some clones in this sample may be carry-over from other donors' samples. Each CDR3 is given with its conserved first and last residue. D genes are given only for firm matches. Clone size appears in some rows only: once, few, many, or a class for an expanded clone.

V gene	clone size	D gene	J gene	CDR3 protein	CDR3 DNA
TRBV27	NA	NA	TRBJ1-1	CASSLLRSGNENTEAFF	TGTGCCAGCAGTTTACTACGGTCGGGCAACGAGAACACTGAAGCTTTCTTT
TRBV30	NA	NA	TRBJ1-5	CAWRNPRQINQPQHF	TGTGCCTGGAGGAACCCCCGGCAAATCAATCAGCCCCAGCATTTT
TRBV4-3	few	NA	TRBJ1-1	CASSQGYATEAFF	TGCGCCAGCAGCCAAGGCTATGCCACTGAAGCTTTCTTT
TRBV30	NA	TRBD2	TRBJ2-7	CAWSVQPGGLGQYF	TGTGCCTGGAGTGTACAACCGGGAGGACTAGGGCAGTACTTC
TRBV11-3	NA	NA	TRBJ2-7	CASSLGQGGEQYF	TGTGCCAGCAGCTTAGGTCAGGGAGGCGAGCAGTACTTC
TRBV5-1	few	TRBD2	TRBJ2-2	CASSFGTSGGDGELFF	TGCGCCAGCAGCTTTGGGACTAGCGGGGGGGACGGGGAGCTGTTTTTT
TRBV30	NA	NA	TRBJ1-4	CCETRWPTNEKLFF	TGTTGCGAAACCAGGTGGCCGACTAATGAAAAACTGTTTTTT
TRBV5-8	once	TRBD1	TRBJ1-5	CASSQITGGRNQPQHF	TGTGCCAGCAGCCAAATAACAGGGGGCAGAAATCAGCCCCAGCATTTT
TRBV4-3	NA	TRBD2	TRBJ2-3	CASSQDFLAGGDTQYF	TGCGCCAGCAGCCAAGATTTCCTAGCGGGGGGGGATACGCAGTATTTT
TRBV6-5	NA	NA	TRBJ1-1	CASRAGETEAFF	TGTGCCAGCAGAGCAGGGGAGACTGAAGCTTTCTTT
TRBV29-1	NA	NA	TRBJ2-5	CSAREGAGETQYF	TGCAGTGCACGGGAGGGGGCCGGTGAGACCCAGTACTTC
TRBV19	NA	TRBD1	TRBJ1-2	CASSVPGTGVGYTF	TGTGCCAGTAGTGTCCCCGGGACAGGAGTTGGCTACACCTTC
TRBV7-9	NA	NA	TRBJ1-1	CASSLGGTGTEAFF	TGTGCCAGCAGCTTAGGAGGGACGGGTACTGAAGCTTTCTTT
TRBV7-3	once	TRBD2	TRBJ2-1	CASSLWPLTSGMYNEQFF	TGTGCCAGCAGCTTATGGCCCCTGACTAGCGGGATGTACAATGAGCAGTTCTTC
TRBV15	NA	NA	TRBJ2-5	CATSRDNGMRTQYF	TGTGCCACCAGCAGAGATAACGGGATGAGGACCCAGTACTTC
TRBV4-3	NA	NA	TRBJ2-5	CASSQGNSPETQYF	TGCGCCAGCAGCCAAGGGAACAGCCCGGAGACCCAGTACTTC
TRBV4-2	NA	NA	TRBJ2-7	CASSQGDSESYEQYF	TGTGCCAGCAGCCAAGGAGACAGCGAATCCTACGAGCAGTACTTC
TRBV7-9	NA	TRBD1	TRBJ1-3	CAATHSTGNGNTIYF	TGTGCCGCGACACATTCGACAGGGAATGGAAACACCATATATTTT
TRBV5-1	once	NA	TRBJ2-3	CASRPGRGADTQYF	TGCGCCAGCAGACCCGGCAGGGGCGCAGATACGCAGTATTTT
TRBV30	NA	NA	TRBJ2-1	CAWSVQVGREQFF	TGTGCCTGGAGTGTACAAGTAGGACGGGAGCAGTTCTTC
TRBV15	NA	NA	TRBJ1-5	CATSRDVQPQHF	TGTGCCACCAGCAGAGATGTGCAGCCCCAGCATTTT
TRBV5-1	NA	NA	TRBJ2-3	CASSGGARTDTQYF	TGCGCCAGCAGCGGGGGGGCGCGGACAGATACGCAGTATTTT
TRBV5-1	NA	TRBD2	TRBJ2-7	CASSLGLAGGRNEQYF	TGCGCCAGCAGCTTGGGACTAGCGGGGGGGCGGAACGAGCAGTACTTC
TRBV12-5	NA	NA	TRBJ2-7	CASGLATGTYEQYF	TGTGCTAGTGGTTTGGCCACAGGCACCTACGAGCAGTACTTC
TRBV5-1	few	NA	TRBJ1-1	CASSLSTGNTEAFF	TGCGCCAGCAGCTTGAGTACGGGGAACACTGAAGCTTTCTTT
TRBV19	NA	NA	TRBJ2-7	CASSARAKYEQYF	TGTGCCAGTAGTGCCAGGGCTAAGTACGAGCAGTACTTC
TRBV7-9	NA	NA	TRBJ2-3	CASSRRLDRTDTQYF	TGTGCCAGCAGCCGAAGACTAGATCGCACAGATACGCAGTATTTT
TRBV12-5	NA	TRBD1	TRBJ1-2	CASGLSQGGDGYTF	TGTGCTAGTGGTTTATCACAGGGGGGCGATGGCTACACCTTC
TRBV5-1	NA	NA	TRBJ2-1	CASSSGTLYNEQFF	TGCGCCAGCAGCTCCGGGACTCTCTACAATGAGCAGTTCTTC
TRBV2	once	NA	TRBJ2-3	CASVQNTDTQYF	TGTGCCAGCGTTCAGAACACAGATACGCAGTATTTT
TRBV7-9	few	NA	TRBJ1-2	CASSNRDYGYTF	TGTGCCAGCAGCAACCGGGACTATGGCTACACCTTC
TRBV5-4	NA	NA	TRBJ2-2	CASSLVTLGAGELFF	TGTGCCAGCAGCTTGGTTACATTGGGGGCCGGGGAGCTGTTTTTT
TRBV5-1	NA	NA	TRBJ2-3	CASSSLADTQYF	TGCGCCAGCAGCTCGCTAGCGGATACGCAGTATTTT
TRBV4-2	NA	NA	TRBJ1-5	CASSQDKVLYEAWVPHF	TGTGCCAGCAGCCAAGATAAAGTGCTATATGAGGCGTGGGTTCCGCATTTT
TRBV7-3	NA	NA	TRBJ2-3	CASSLNPQRDTQYF	TGTGCCAGCAGCTTAAACCCCCAGCGGGATACGCAGTATTTT
TRBV9	once	NA	TRBJ1-6	CASSVGGVEGSPLHF	TGTGCCAGCAGCGTAGGTGGTGTAGAGGGGTCACCCCTCCACTTT
TRBV5-5	NA	NA	TRBJ1-3	CASSLWVGGADLSGNTIYF	TGTGCCAGCAGCTTGTGGGTCGGGGGGGCAGACCTCTCTGGAAACACCATATATTTT
TRBV5-7	few	TRBD1	TRBJ2-3	CASSSLGQRTDTQYF	TGTGCCAGCAGCTCGCTGGGACAGCGCACAGATACGCAGTATTTT
TRBV9	NA	TRBD2	TRBJ2-6	CASSTQGTSGGSGANVLTF	TGTGCCAGCAGCACCCAAGGGACTAGCGGGGGCTCTGGGGCCAACGTCCTGACTTTC
TRBV6-5	NA	NA	TRBJ2-7	CASSQTVAYEQYF	TGTGCCAGCAGTCAAACCGTAGCCTACGAGCAGTACTTC
TRBV5-4	NA	TRBD2	TRBJ2-7	CASSPGGASHEQYF	TGTGCCAGCAGCCCCGGGGGGGCTTCCCACGAGCAGTACTTC
TRBV5-1	NA	NA	TRBJ1-1	CASSQPGLPTEAFF	TGCGCCAGCAGCCAGCCGGGGCTCCCTACTGAAGCTTTCTTT
TRBV6-6	NA	NA	TRBJ1-5	CASSPPGSGNQPQHF	TGTGCCAGCAGTCCTCCAGGGTCAGGCAATCAGCCCCAGCATTTT
TRBV11-2	NA	TRBD2	TRBJ2-5	CASSLGLAGGGRYQETQYF	TGTGCCAGCAGCTTAGGGCTAGCGGGGGGGGGACGATACCAAGAGACCCAGTACTTC
TRBV4-1	NA	NA	TRBJ2-7	CASSQDIGYEQYF	TGCGCCAGCAGCCAAGATATTGGGTACGAGCAGTACTTC
TRBV7-9	NA	TRBD1	TRBJ2-7	CASSLTGTSYEQYF	TGTGCCAGCAGCCTGACAGGGACCTCCTACGAGCAGTACTTC
TRBV5-1	NA	NA	TRBJ1-2	CASSPGEGSGYTF	TGCGCCAGCAGCCCCGGGGAGGGAAGCGGCTACACCTTC
TRBV7-9	NA	NA	TRBJ2-7	CASSRTIYEQYF	TGTGCCAGCAGCCGGACTATCTACGAGCAGTACTTC
TRBV27	few	NA	TRBJ1-6	CASSFGVGNSPLHF	TGTGCCAGCAGTTTCGGGGTAGGGAATTCACCCCTCCACTTT
TRBV6-5	NA	NA	TRBJ1-2	CASSTQQGNYGYTF	TGTGCCAGCAGTACCCAACAGGGAAACTATGGCTACACCTTC
TRBV7-2	NA	TRBD2	TRBJ2-1	CASRFSGGYNEQFF	TGTGCCAGCAGATTTAGCGGGGGGTACAATGAGCAGTTCTTC
TRBV2	NA	NA	TRBJ1-5	CASGSNFDNQPQHF	TGTGCCAGCGGCTCGAATTTCGACAATCAGCCCCAGCATTTT
TRBV27	NA	TRBD2	TRBJ2-1	CASSLPLGGGDHEQFF	TGTGCCAGCAGTTTACCGCTGGGCGGGGGGGACCATGAGCAGTTCTTC
TRBV6-5	NA	NA	TRBJ1-2	CASSYSGWGHYGYTF	TGTGCCAGCAGTTACTCCGGTTGGGGTCACTATGGCTACACCTTC
TRBV9	once	NA	TRBJ1-1	CASSESLDYNTEAFF	TGTGCCAGCAGCGAATCACTCGACTATAACACTGAAGCTTTCTTT
TRBV6-1	NA	NA	TRBJ2-6	CASSGLTISGANVLTF	TGTGCCAGCAGTGGGCTTACTATCTCTGGGGCCAACGTCCTGACTTTC
TRBV9	NA	NA	TRBJ1-2	CASSPQLRDFGAGGYTF	TGTGCCAGCAGCCCACAGCTCCGGGACTTTGGTGCTGGGGGCTACACCTTC
TRBV6-5	NA	TRBD1	TRBJ1-2	CASSLTTGGANGYTF	TGTGCCAGCAGTCTAACGACAGGGGGCGCGAATGGCTACACCTTC
TRBV6-4	NA	NA	TRBJ1-1	CASSDFGKNRVNTEAFF	TGTGCCAGCAGTGACTTTGGGAAAAACAGGGTGAACACTGAAGCTTTCTTT
TRBV7-9	NA	NA	TRBJ2-5	CASSLAGWETQYF	TGTGCCAGCAGCTTAGCGGGGTGGGAGACCCAGTACTTC